Listed here are 27 T cell receptor beta chains from one sample, sequenced in a study of blood T cells in healthy people across ages. Alongside a J-beta primer mix, a sample-barcoded 5' primer served in a second PCR lasting about 7 to 11 cycles. TCRdb re-called the 5' RACE reads through MiXCR, storing one row per CDR3 protein. The table includes 1,100,000 or so distinct CDR3 sequences, around 43% detected once. The sample taken for sequencing was blood. These receptors were obtained from an older woman in good health.

This CDR3 reads CASSQDWGAAQYF. The CDR3 DNA is TGCGCCAGCAGCCAAGATTGGGGCGCGGCGCAGTACTTC. V is TRBV4-1 and J is TRBJ2-7; perhaps TRBD1 as D (5 bases). The CDR3 is 13 residues long. Germline V gene data show CDR1 as MGHRA and CDR2 as YSYEKL. V lost 0 bases and J 9 bases, leaving 12 bases between the germline ends.

V is TRBV12-3 or TRBV12-4 and J is TRBJ2-5; D not certain. V gave up 3 bases and J gave up 1 base, with 6 bases separating them. The CDR3 extends over 13 amino acids. The CDR3 reads CASSFRRQETQYF. The CDR3 bases are TGTGCCAGCAGTTTCCGCCGCCAAGAGACCCAGTACTTC.

The chain combines TRBV27 with TRBJ1-2, with D uncertain. The V end was cut by 5 bases, the J end by 1 base, with 14 bases between. The length of the CDR3 is 15 residues. In germline, CDR1 is MNHEY, CDR2 SMNVEV (reference sequence). CDR3 sequence reads: CASSNGGRSNYGYTF. For the CDR3, the DNA is TGTGCCAGCAGTAACGGAGGGAGGAGTAACTATGGCTACACCTTC.

The chain combines TRBV11-1 with TRBJ2-2; a possible D gene is TRBD2 (5 bases). The V end was cut by 2 bases, the J end by 11 bases, with 15 bases between. Germline V gives CDR1 SGHAT, CDR2 FQDESV (reference sequence). This CDR3 comprises 14 residues. Here the CDR3 DNA reads TGTGCCAGCAGCTTACCCCTTGAATCGGGAGAGCTGTTTTTT. This translates into CASSLPLESGELFF.

Written as DNA, the CDR3 is TGCAGCTCAGGTGGAGGCGTCGAGACCCAGTTCTTC. Translated, it gives CSSGGGVETQFF. This chain joins TRBV29-1 and TRBJ2-1, with TRBD2 as a possible D gene (5 bases). Germline-derived CDR1 and CDR2 are SQVTM and ANQGSEA. V lost 8 bases to trimming and J lost 13 bases, with 21 bases between them. The CDR3 extends over 12 amino acids.

This clonotype was observed a handful of times. The chain couples TRBV29-1 to TRBJ2-1; tentatively, D is TRBD1 or TRBD2 (5 bases each). CDR1 SQVTM and CDR2 ANQGSEA come from the germline V gene. This CDR3 has 11 amino acids. For the CDR3, the DNA is TGCGGGGGTAGCTCCTACAATGAGCAGTTCTTC. It codes for CGGSSYNEQFF.

V usage is TRBV4-1 and J usage is TRBJ2-3, with 8 bases identical to TRBD1. The CDR3 runs to 15 residues. The J segment lost 6 bases and the V segment lost 4 bases, leaving 9 bases of the junction unmatched. Per the germline V gene, CDR1 is MGHRA and CDR2 is YSYEKL. The CDR3 region is CASSRQGSNGDTQYF. CDR3 bases: TGCGCCAGCAGCCGACAGGGGTCGAATGGGGATACGCAGTATTTT.

There are a few counts of this clonotype. The gene calls are TRBV6-5 and TRBJ2-3; 10 bases are a match to TRBD2. V trimming: 6 bases; J trimming: 5 bases; junction bases outside the gene matches: 5. The germline V gene encodes CDR1 MNHEY and CDR2 SVGAGI. This CDR3 contains 14 residues. This CDR3 reads CASRPGTSEDTQYF. DNA of the CDR3: TGTGCCAGCAGGCCCGGGACTAGCGAAGATACGCAGTATTTT.

The chain couples TRBV20-1 to TRBJ1-3; possibly TRBD1 for D (5 bases). This CDR3 comprises 14 residues. Germline CDR1 is DFQATT and CDR2 is SNEGSKA (reference sequence). V gave up 6 bases and J gave up 2 bases, with 14 bases separating them. DNA for the CDR3: TGCAGTGCGAGGGACCCGAGCCCTGGAAACACCATATATTTT. Translated, it gives CSARDPSPGNTIYF.

The genes are TRBV6-5 and TRBJ1-1; weak D call: TRBD1 (5 bases). The CDR3 has 16 amino acids. CDR1 MNHEY and CDR2 SVGAGI come from the germline V gene. V lost 0 bases, J lost 3 bases, and 14 bases lay in between. The CDR3 reads CASSYSQSRVDTEAFF. Written as DNA, the CDR3 is TGTGCCAGCAGTTACTCGCAGTCCAGGGTCGACACTGAAGCTTTCTTT.

J is TRBJ1-2 and V is TRBV6-1, with D possibly being TRBD1 (6 bases). The CDR3 consists of 14 residues. Trimming took 3 bases from V and 5 from J, leaving 13 bases between them. CDR1 is MNHNS and CDR2 is SASEGT in the germline V gene. The CDR3 DNA follows: TGTGCCAGCAGTGATCGGGGGCGTGGGTATGGCTACACCTTC. This gives the protein CASSDRGRGYGYTF.

V is TRBV5-1 and J is TRBJ2-5; 11 nucleotides line up with TRBD1. V shed 1 base and J 11 bases; nucleotides not matched to a gene: 13. The CDR3 runs 16 residues. Germline V CDR1 and CDR2: SGHRS, YFSETQ. CDR3 DNA sequence: TGCGCCAGCAGCTTGATTGGGACAGGGGGGTCGAATGAGCAGTACTTC. As protein: CASSLIGTGGSNEQYF.

This clonotype was counted at least ten times. The chain joins TRBV11-1 to TRBJ1-2; D unclear. Germline-derived CDR1 and CDR2 are SGHAT and FQDESV (reference sequence). V lost 8 bases and J lost 1, with 5 bases in between. CDR3 length: 11 amino acids. The CDR3 nucleotides are TGTGCCAGCGGATTTAACTATGGCTACACCTTC. Protein product: CASGFNYGYTF.

V and J are TRBV12-3 or TRBV12-4 and TRBJ2-5; TRBD2 aligns across 10 bases. This CDR3 comprises 15 residues. V gave up 6 bases and J gave up 3 bases; unmatched junction bases: 7. The CDR3 DNA reads as TGTGCCAGCAGCTTCTTAGCGGGAGGAAAAGAGACCCAGTACTTC. This codes for CASSFLAGGKETQYF.

Note on this clonotype: A junction boundary mismatches the germline segment, possibly from a read error. The chain is built from TRBV29-1 and TRBJ2-1; 13 bases agree with TRBD2. The germline gives CDR1 SQVTM, CDR2 ANQGSEA. This CDR3 has 16 amino acids. The CDR3 spells CSVETAGLAGAYELFF. Written as DNA, the CDR3 is TGCAGCGTTGAAACGGCTGGACTAGCGGGAGCCTATGAGCTGTTCTTC.

This clonotype counts as medium-sized (0.01 to 0.1%). The rearrangement joins TRBV7-9 to TRBJ2-7; 8 bases line up with TRBD1. This CDR3 has 16 amino acids. Trimming took 5 bases from V and 3 from J; bases not matched to a gene: 12. Germline-derived CDR1 and CDR2 are SEHNR and FQNEAQ (reference sequence). Here the CDR3 reads CASSRGDRLFYYEQYF. The CDR3 nucleotides read TGTGCCAGCAGCCGAGGGGACAGGCTTTTTTACTACGAGCAGTACTTC.

The V and J genes are TRBV9 and TRBJ2-7, with a tentative D call TRBD2 (5 bases). Germline values: CDR1 SGDLS, CDR2 YYNGEE. The ends were cut back, 3 bases at V and 2 bases at J, with 24 bases in the middle. The CDR3 is 18 residues long. The CDR3 DNA sequence: TGTGCCAGCAGCGACCCAATACGGGCCCACGCGGGTCCCTACGAGCAGTACTTC. It translates to CASSDPIRAHAGPYEQYF. The full variable domain, rest sourced from reference TRBV9 and TRBJ2-7, is DSGVTQTPKHLITATGQRVTLRCSPRSGDLSVYWYQQSLDQGLQFLIQYYNGEERAKGNILERFSAQQFPDLHSELNLSSLELGDSALYFCASSDPIRAHAGPYEQYFGPGTRLTVT.

The chain couples TRBV20-1 to TRBJ2-3, with 9 positions matching TRBD2. V lost 0 bases to trimming and J lost 14 bases; unmatched junction nucleotides: 6. Looked up from germline, CDR1 is DFQATT and CDR2 is SNEGSKA (reference sequence). CDR3 length equals 12 residues. CDR3 coding DNA: TGCAGTGCTAGAGATCCGACTAGCGGACCGTATTTT. Its translation is CSARDPTSGPYF.

This clonotype came up many times. The chain employs TRBV7-8 and TRBJ1-5; D is possibly TRBD1 (5 bases). Germline V gene sequence: CDR1 SGHVS, CDR2 FQNEAQ. This CDR3 is built from 14 residues. V dropped 6 bases and J dropped 3 bases, with 12 bases sitting between them. CDR3 region: CASSSGQINQPQHF. In DNA form, the CDR3 reads TGTGCCAGCAGTTCGGGGCAGATCAATCAGCCCCAGCATTTT.

This clonotype was found a few times. The chain carries TRBV7-9 and TRBJ1-3; D gene uncertain. This CDR3 comprises 11 residues. V was cut by 6 bases and J by 7 bases, with 7 bases left in between. The germline CDR1 and CDR2 sequences are SEHNR and FQNEAQ (reference sequence). The CDR3 sequence is CASSPGNTIYF. CDR3 DNA: TGTGCCAGCAGTCCCGGTAACACCATATATTTT.

This clonotype turned up a few times. The chain combines TRBV10-3 with TRBJ1-1; D possibly corresponds to TRBD1 (6 bases). This CDR3 spans 15 amino acids. The germline gives CDR1 ENHRY, CDR2 SYGVKD. Trimming removed 8 bases at V and 4 bases at J, with 20 bases between. CDR3 sequence (DNA): TGTGCCATCGGGAACCAGGGGCCCGGTCGCACTGAAGCTTTCTTT. It encodes CAIGNQGPGRTEAFF.

The rearrangement joins TRBV27 to TRBJ2-7, with D tentatively TRBD1 (6 bases). The CDR3 covers 12 residues. V gave up 10 bases and J gave up 3 bases, with 13 bases separating them. CDR1 MNHEY and CDR2 SMNVEV come from the germline V gene (reference sequence). The CDR3 DNA is TGTGCCACCTCAGGACAGAACTACGAGCAGTACTTC. Protein: CATSGQNYEQYF.

This clonotype showed up just a few times. This chain uses TRBV15 with TRBJ1-2; D gene uncertain. V lost 1 base and J 4 bases, leaving 13 bases between the germline ends. CDR1 is LNHNV, CDR2 YYDKDF, per germline (reference sequence). The CDR3 totals 15 residues. CDR3 region: CATSRVVQQTYGYTF. CDR3 nucleotides: TGTGCCACCAGCAGAGTGGTACAGCAGACCTATGGCTACACCTTC.

The gene calls are TRBV6-4 and TRBJ2-6, with TRBD1 as a possible D gene (5 bases). Germline V lookup: CDR1 MRHNA, CDR2 SNTAGT. Trimming took 1 base from V and 0 from J, leaving 10 bases between them. The CDR3 spans 17 residues. The CDR3 is CASSDFPDNSGANVLTF. CDR3 sequence (DNA): TGTGCCAGCAGTGACTTCCCGGACAACTCTGGGGCCAACGTCCTGACTTTC.

This clonotype showed up just a few times. V and J are TRBV7-2 and TRBJ2-3; TRBD2 aligns across 8 bases. CDR3 length: 18 residues. V shed 3 bases, J shed 3 bases, and the junction held 14 bases outside the gene matches. Per the germline V gene, CDR1 is SGHTA and CDR2 is FQGNSA. The CDR3 DNA is TGTGCCAGCAGCTTGCGGCTACCGGGACTAGGAGCAACAGATACGCAGTATTTT. Its translation: CASSLRLPGLGATDTQYF. Supplemented by reference TRBV7-2 and TRBJ2-3, the full variable domain reads GAGVSQSPSNKVTEKGKDVELRCDPISGHTALYWYRQSLGQGLEFLIYFQGNSAPDKSGLPSDRFSAERTGGSVSTLTIQRTQQEDSAVYLCASSLRLPGLGATDTQYFGPGTRLTVL.

This clonotype turned up a few times. The chain combines TRBV5-1 with TRBJ1-2; D perhaps matches TRBD1 (6 bases). Germline CDR1 is SGHRS and CDR2 is YFSETQ. V lost 0 bases and J 9 bases, leaving 15 bases between the germline ends. The CDR3 is 14 residues long. The CDR3 loop reads CASSLGTAASSYTF. CDR3 DNA: TGCGCCAGCAGCTTGGGGACAGCCGCCTCAAGCTACACCTTC.

The table lists this clonotype with a few counts. The chain couples TRBV7-2 to TRBJ2-1; 11 bases are shared with TRBD2. Germline V gene data show CDR1 as SGHTA and CDR2 as FQGNSA. The ends lost 0 bases at V and 8 bases at J; junction bases unmatched: 3. CDR3 length: 15 amino acids. The chain's CDR3 is CASSLALAGDDEQFF. CDR3 nucleotides: TGTGCCAGCAGCTTAGCACTAGCGGGAGACGATGAGCAGTTCTTC.